This T cell receptor (beta chain) stems from a study of beta chain features in type 1 diabetes. Sorted CD4+ subsets: naive, central memory, regulatory, stem cell-like memory (CD45RO/CCR7/CD25/CD127/CD95/CD27 panel). Expressed TCRB transcripts were sequenced because the isolated RNA had all been reverse transcribed beforehand. TCRdb keeps only in-frame clones here, not all; method: immunoSEQ multiplex PCR. The sample has some 190,000 clones; around 8% are singletons. Study-wide results and caveats: People with Type 1 diabetes carried modestly yet significantly shorter TCRB CDR3s in all four CD4+ subsets. Cells that show high TCR expression could be over-represented by cDNA sequencing.

The CDR3 loop spans 12 amino acids. The V end lost 4 bases, the J end lost 8 bases, and 12 bases lay between the germline ends. Per the germline V gene, CDR1 is SGHNT and CDR2 is YYREEE (reference sequence). About this clone itself: The antigen is undetermined.

The sequence came from a woman in her thirties or forties with type 1 diabetes. Sample: central memory CD4+ T cells from blood. The chain links TRBV5-4 to TRBJ1-2; D uncertain. The CDR3 spells CASSTILGGYTF. The CDR3 DNA follows: TGTGCCAGCAGCACGATCCTGGGCGGCTACACCTTC.